This paragraph reports one T cell receptor (beta chain). A clone one base away is much larger, so this may be a read error. The sample contains more than one DNA sequence encoding this CDR3. This sample stems from a study of T cell changes during pregnancy in multiple sclerosis. Clones were read by immunoSEQ multiplex PCR, and TCRdb kept only the in-frame ones, dropping some. The sample gives 70,000 to 95,000 clones, just under 95% of which show up once; about 3.9% is in the top ten. This sample comprised peripheral blood, obtained in the first trimester of pregnancy. This receptor was obtained from a female donor with multiple sclerosis, enrolled in a pregnancy study.

This CDR3 is CASSLQGVNTEAFF. DNA of the CDR3: TGTGCCAGCAGCTTACAGGGGGTGAACACTGAAGCTTTCTTT. This rearrangement joins TRBV5-4 to TRBJ1-1; TRBD1 matches 8 bases. CDR1 is SGHNT and CDR2 is YYREEE in the germline V gene (reference sequence). The CDR3 contains 14 residues. Trimming at V came to 2 bases and at J to 0 bases, leaving 0 bases not matched to a gene.